This T cell receptor beta chain emerged from a study of T-cell reconstitution after alpha-beta-depleted transplantation in children. Broader study findings: Fresh T-cell production supplied most of the T-cell counts and diversity seen one year after transplant. Reported findings indicate that, about two months after transplant, alpha-beta T cells came from several hundred expanded clones, which were derived from non-depleted graft cells. In some patients, recipient T cells and intrathymic progenitors surviving conditioning explained high day-60 diversity.

V lost 3 bases, J lost 4 bases, and 19 bases stayed unmatched. The length of the CDR3 is 18 residues. Germline lookup yields CDR1 DFQATT and CDR2 SNEGSKA (reference sequence). Unique molecular identifiers featured in how the TCRbeta library was prepared. TCRdb called the PCR reads again in MiXCR, with one record for every CDR3 protein. The sample lists 90,000 to 120,000 distinct CDR3 sequences, 5% to 7% occurring once. Points on this clonotype: Its antigen is as yet unknown.

This specimen was PBMCs, mostly from graft donor cells, taken 360 days after TCRalphabeta/CD19-depleted stem cell transplant. The TCR comes from a male patient aged 2-15 years who had a stem cell transplant for acute lymphoblastic leukemia, so the T cells may come from the graft donor. The chain employs TRBV20-1 and TRBJ2-7; 9 positions agree with TRBD2. CDR3 protein: CSARAPPLDSGSPYEQYF. CDR3 DNA sequence: TGCAGTGCTAGGGCCCCACCTCTAGATAGCGGGAGTCCTTACGAGCAGTACTTC.